This section outlines one TCR beta chain sequence together with its context. At least 5 micrograms of total RNA were extracted per sample. This record comes from a study of blood T cells in healthy people across ages. Together with a sample-barcoded 5' primer, a J-beta primer mix was included in a second PCR lasting roughly 7 to 11 cycles. Each sample yielded at least 3 million CDR3-containing paired-end reads. TCRdb reanalysed the 5' RACE reads using MiXCR and keeps one entry per CDR3 protein. The sample has more than 800,000 distinct CDR3 sequences, 45% seen once. The clonotype originates from a woman aged 55-69 years in good health. The sample taken for sequencing was blood.

The CDR3 protein is CAWDKGLAGSDTQYF. CDR3 DNA sequence: TGTGCCTGGGATAAGGGACTAGCGGGCTCAGATACGCAGTATTTT. The J gene is TRBJ2-3, the V gene TRBV30, with TRBD2 identical over 12 bases. The CDR3 is made up of 15 amino acids. CDR1 and CDR2 from the germline V gene are GTSNPN and SVGIG (reference sequence). V lost 5 bases to trimming and J lost 4 bases; unmatched junction nucleotides: 7.